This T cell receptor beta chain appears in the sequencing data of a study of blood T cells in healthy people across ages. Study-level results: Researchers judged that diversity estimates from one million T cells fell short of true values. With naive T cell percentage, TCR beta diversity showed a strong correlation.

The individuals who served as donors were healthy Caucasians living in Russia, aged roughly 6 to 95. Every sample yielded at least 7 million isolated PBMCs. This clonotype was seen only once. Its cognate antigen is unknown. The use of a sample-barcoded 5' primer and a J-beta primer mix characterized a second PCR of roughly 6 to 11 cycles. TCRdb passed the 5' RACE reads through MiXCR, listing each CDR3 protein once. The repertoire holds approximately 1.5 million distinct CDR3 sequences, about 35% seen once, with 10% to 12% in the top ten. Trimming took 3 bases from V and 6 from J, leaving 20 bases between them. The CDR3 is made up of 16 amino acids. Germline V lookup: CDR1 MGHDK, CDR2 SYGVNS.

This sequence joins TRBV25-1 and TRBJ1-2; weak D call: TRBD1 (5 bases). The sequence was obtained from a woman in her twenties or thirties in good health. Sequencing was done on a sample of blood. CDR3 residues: CASSETGTLVSDGYTF. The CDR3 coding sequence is TGTGCCAGCAGTGAGACCGGGACCCTGGTGTCGGATGGCTACACCTTC.